This T cell receptor (beta chain) was captured by sequencing in a study of breast tumors, draining lymph nodes, adjacent tissues. One entry per CDR3 protein results from TCRdb running MiXCR on the multiplex PCR reads. The repertoire holds around 250,000 distinct CDR3 sequences, with under 40% as singletons. Notes on this clonotype: What it binds is not known.

This CDR3 is built from 16 residues. Germline V lookup: CDR1 MDHEN, CDR2 SYDVKM. V was shortened by 1 base and J by 3 bases, with 16 bases between the two germline ends. The study's findings and limits: Luminal-like breast cancer showed significantly higher tumor–nontumor repertoire similarity than basal-like. Tumor T cell lymph node origin was a supported hypothesis, not proven. Tumor TCR diversity was below lymph nodes but above nontumor tissue. Most tumor T cells seemingly derive from lymph node, then expand in tumor.

Breast cancer patients provided tissue from their axillary draining lymph nodes. The receptor was isolated from a female donor with breast cancer. Some clones in this sample may be carry-over from other donors' samples. Specimen: axillary lymph node tissue. V usage is TRBV28 and J usage is TRBJ2-7, with D perhaps matching TRBD1 (6 bases). The CDR3 region has the DNA TGTGCCAGCAGTTTATTGCTTGAGGACAGTCTCTACGAGCAGTACTTC. Translated: CASSLLLEDSLYEQYF.